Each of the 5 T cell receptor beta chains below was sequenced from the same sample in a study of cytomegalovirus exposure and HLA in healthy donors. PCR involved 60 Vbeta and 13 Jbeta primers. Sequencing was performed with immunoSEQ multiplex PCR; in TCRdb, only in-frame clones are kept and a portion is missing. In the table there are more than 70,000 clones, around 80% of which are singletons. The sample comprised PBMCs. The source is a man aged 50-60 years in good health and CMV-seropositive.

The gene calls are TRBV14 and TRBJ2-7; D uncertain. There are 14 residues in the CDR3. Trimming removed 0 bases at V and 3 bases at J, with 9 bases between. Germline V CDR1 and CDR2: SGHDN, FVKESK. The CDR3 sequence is CASSQDPHYYEQYF. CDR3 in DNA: TGTGCCAGCAGCCAAGATCCCCACTACTACGAGCAGTACTTC.

Here the CDR3 DNA reads TGTGCCAGCAGTGGCCTTTCCGGGGTAACAGATACGCAGTATTTT. It is translated as CASSGLSGVTDTQYF. The rearrangement joins TRBV6-5 to TRBJ2-3; possible D gene TRBD2, 5 bases. Per the germline V gene, CDR1 is MNHEY and CDR2 is SVGAGI. The CDR3 consists of 15 residues. Trimming shortened V by 5 bases and J by 3 bases, and 15 bases separated the two germline ends.

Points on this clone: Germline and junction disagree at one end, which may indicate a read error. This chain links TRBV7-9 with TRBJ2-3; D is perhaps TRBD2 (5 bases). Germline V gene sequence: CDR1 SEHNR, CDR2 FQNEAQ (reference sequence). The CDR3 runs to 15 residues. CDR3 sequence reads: CSSSLAWGDTDTQYF. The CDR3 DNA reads TGTTCCAGCAGCTTAGCCTGGGGAGACACAGATACGCAGTATTTT.

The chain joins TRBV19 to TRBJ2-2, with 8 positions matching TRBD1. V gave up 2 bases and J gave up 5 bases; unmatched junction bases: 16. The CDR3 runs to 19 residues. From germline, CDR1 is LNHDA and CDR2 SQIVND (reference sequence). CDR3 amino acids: CASSIRNSGQGVWTGELFF. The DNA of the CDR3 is TGTGCCAGTAGTATACGTAACTCAGGACAGGGAGTTTGGACCGGGGAGCTGTTTTTT.

The CDR3 bases are TGCGCCAGCAGCCAACACGGACAGAGCTCCTACAATGAGCAGTTCTTC. This translates into CASSQHGQSSYNEQFF. This chain connects TRBV4-1 to TRBJ2-1, with D maybe TRBD1 (6 bases). From germline, CDR1 is MGHRA and CDR2 YSYEKL. V was shortened by 2 bases and J by 0 bases, with 11 bases between the two germline ends. The CDR3 sequence is 16 residues long.